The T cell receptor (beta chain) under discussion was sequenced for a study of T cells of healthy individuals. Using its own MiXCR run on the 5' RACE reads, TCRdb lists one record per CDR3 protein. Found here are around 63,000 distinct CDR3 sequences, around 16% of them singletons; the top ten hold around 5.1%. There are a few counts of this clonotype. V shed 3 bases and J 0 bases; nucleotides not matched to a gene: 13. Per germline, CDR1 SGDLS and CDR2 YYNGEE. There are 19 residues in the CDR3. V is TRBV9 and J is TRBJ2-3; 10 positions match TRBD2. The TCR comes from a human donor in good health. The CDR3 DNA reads TGTGCCAGCAGCGCTAGAGTTAGCGGGGGGATGACTAGCACAGATACGCAGTATTTT. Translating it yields CASSARVSGGMTSTDTQYF.